This TCR beta chain was identified during a study of blood T cell repertoires in COVID-19. About the research overall: Spain, Italy and the United States supplied samples that represented acute and convalescent COVID-19. The analysed material was cDNA or gDNA that came from T cells, B-cell-depleted T cells, or PBMCs.

Profiling relied on immunoSEQ multiplex PCR, and the TCRdb table lists in-frame clones only, not all of them. The sample records 180,000 or so clones, approximately 80% being singletons. Everyone who took part was roughly 18 to 89 years old, and they came from about 25 US areas. Self-reported history from a screening survey and questionnaire set each donor's cohort. The sequenced sample consisted of PBMCs or T cells enriched from blood (not recorded which). The sequence was obtained from a man aged 45-60 years who had recovered from COVID-19.

The CDR3 loop reads CASSSYRGPWADTQYF. DNA for the CDR3: TGTGCCAGCAGCTCCTACAGGGGCCCCTGGGCAGATACGCAGTATTTT. This sequence joins TRBV14 and TRBJ2-3; 7 bases match TRBD1. The germline V gene encodes CDR1 SGHDN and CDR2 FVKESK. This CDR3 spans 16 amino acids. With 5 bases clipped from V and 4 bases from J, the junction kept 12 bases outside the gene matches. The whole variable domain, remainder taken from reference TRBV14 and TRBJ2-3, is EAGVTQFPSHSVIEKGQTVTLRCDPISGHDNLYWYRRVMGKEIKFLLHFVKESKQDESGMPNNRFLAERTGGTYSTLKVQPAELEDSGVYFCASSSYRGPWADTQYFGPGTRLTVL.